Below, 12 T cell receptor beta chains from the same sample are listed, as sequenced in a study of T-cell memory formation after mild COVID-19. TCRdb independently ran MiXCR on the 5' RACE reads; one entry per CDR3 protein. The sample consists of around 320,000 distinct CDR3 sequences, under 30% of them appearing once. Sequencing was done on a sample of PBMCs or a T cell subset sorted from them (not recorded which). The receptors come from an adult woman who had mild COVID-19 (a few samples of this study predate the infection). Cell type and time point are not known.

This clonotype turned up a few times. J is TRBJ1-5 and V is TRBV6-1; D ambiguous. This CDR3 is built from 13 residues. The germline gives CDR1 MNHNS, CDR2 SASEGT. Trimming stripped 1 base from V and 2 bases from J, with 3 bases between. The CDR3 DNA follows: TGTGCCAGCAGTGAAGGCGGCAATCAGCCCCAGCATTTT. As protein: CASSEGGNQPQHF.

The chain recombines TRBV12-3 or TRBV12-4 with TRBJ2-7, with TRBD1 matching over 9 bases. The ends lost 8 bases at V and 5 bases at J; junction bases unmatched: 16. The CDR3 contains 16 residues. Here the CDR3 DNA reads TGTGCCAGCGAACGGGGCCCCGGGACAGGGACCCACGAGCAGTACTTC. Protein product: CASERGPGTGTHEQYF.

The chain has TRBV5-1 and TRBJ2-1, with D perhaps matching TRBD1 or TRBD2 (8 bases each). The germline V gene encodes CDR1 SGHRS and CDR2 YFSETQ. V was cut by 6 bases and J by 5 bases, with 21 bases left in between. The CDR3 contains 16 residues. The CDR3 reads CASTKRETGANNEQFF. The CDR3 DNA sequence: TGCGCCAGCACCAAGCGGGAGACAGGGGCGAACAATGAGCAGTTCTTC.

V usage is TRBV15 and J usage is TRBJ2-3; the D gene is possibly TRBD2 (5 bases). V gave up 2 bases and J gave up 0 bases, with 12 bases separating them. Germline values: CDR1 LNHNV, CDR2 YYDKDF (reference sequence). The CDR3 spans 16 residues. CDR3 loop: CATSRNPGSSTDTQYF. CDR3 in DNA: TGTGCCACCAGCAGAAACCCGGGATCTAGCACAGATACGCAGTATTTT.

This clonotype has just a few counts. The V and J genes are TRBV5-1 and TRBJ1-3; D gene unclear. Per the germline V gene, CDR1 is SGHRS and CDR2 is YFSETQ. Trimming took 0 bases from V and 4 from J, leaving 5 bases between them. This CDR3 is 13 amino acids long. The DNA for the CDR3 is TGCGCCAGCAGCTTGGCCGGGGGAAACACCATATATTTT. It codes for CASSLAGGNTIYF.

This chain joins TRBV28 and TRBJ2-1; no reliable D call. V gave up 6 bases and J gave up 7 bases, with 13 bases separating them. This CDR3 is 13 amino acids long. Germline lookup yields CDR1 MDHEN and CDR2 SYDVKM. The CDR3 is CASSVGSRNEQFF. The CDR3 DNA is TGTGCCAGCAGCGTCGGGTCGAGAAATGAGCAGTTCTTC.

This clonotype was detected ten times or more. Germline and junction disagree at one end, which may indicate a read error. This CDR3 reads CASSLAGAPTDTQYF. The CDR3 DNA reads TGTGCCAGCAGCTTAGCGGGAGCTCCCACAGATACGCAGTATTTT. This chain uses TRBV5-1 with TRBJ2-3; 9 nucleotides match TRBD2. Germline values: CDR1 SGHRS, CDR2 YFSETQ. CDR3 length: 15 amino acids.

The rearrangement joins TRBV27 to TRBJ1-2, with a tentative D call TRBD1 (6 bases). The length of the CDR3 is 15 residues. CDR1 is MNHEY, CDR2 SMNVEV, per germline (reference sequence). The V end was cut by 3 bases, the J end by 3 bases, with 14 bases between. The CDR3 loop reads CASSLNRDTYYGYTF. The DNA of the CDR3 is TGTGCCAGCAGTTTGAACCGGGACACCTACTATGGCTACACCTTC.

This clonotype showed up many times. The CDR3 reads CASSIIPGGAYEQYF. The DNA of the CDR3 is TGTGCCAGCAGTATCATCCCCGGGGGCGCCTACGAGCAGTACTTC. V usage is TRBV27 and J usage is TRBJ2-7; tentatively, D is TRBD1 or TRBD2 (6 bases each). This CDR3 is built from 15 residues. Per the germline V gene, CDR1 is MNHEY and CDR2 is SMNVEV (reference sequence). Trimming took 5 bases from V and 2 from J, leaving 16 bases between them.

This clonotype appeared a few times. In nucleotides, the CDR3 is TGCAGCGTTGAGGAGGACAGGGAAGGTTATGAGCAGTTCTTC. Translation gives CSVEEDREGYEQFF. The genes are TRBV29-1 and TRBJ2-1, with TRBD1 identical over 8 bases. Germline V gene sequence: CDR1 SQVTM, CDR2 ANQGSEA. The CDR3 totals 14 residues. V gave up 3 bases and J gave up 8 bases; unmatched junction bases: 9.

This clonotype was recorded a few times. The CDR3 bases are TGTGCCAGCTCACGACAGGGGGCATCGACTGATACGCAGTATTTT. Protein product: CASSRQGASTDTQYF. This chain links TRBV18 with TRBJ2-3, with 10 nucleotides matching TRBD1. The CDR3 is 15 residues long. Per the germline V gene, CDR1 is KGHSH and CDR2 is LQKENI. J gave up 6 bases and V 4 bases, and 7 bases lay outside the gene matches.

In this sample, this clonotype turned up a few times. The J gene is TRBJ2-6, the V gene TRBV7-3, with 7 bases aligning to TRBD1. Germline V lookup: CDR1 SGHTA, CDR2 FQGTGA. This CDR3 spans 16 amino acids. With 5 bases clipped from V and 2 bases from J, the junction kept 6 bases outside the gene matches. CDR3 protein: CASSPTGEPGANVLTF. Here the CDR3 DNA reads TGTGCCAGCAGCCCAACAGGGGAACCTGGGGCCAACGTCCTGACTTTC.